This T cell receptor beta chain was recorded in a study of graft-versus-host responses after intestinal transplantation. Looked up from germline, CDR1 is MGHRA and CDR2 is YSYEKL. The V and J ends lost 4 bases and 6 bases, in that order; junction bases with no gene match: 13. The CDR3 contains 16 residues. Study-level results: Recipient marrow showed GvH clones, some seen first in ileum or blood.

TCRdb's copy holds only in-frame clones and misses some; the assay was immunoSEQ multiplex PCR. The data hold approximately 60,000 clones, with 85% to 90% observed a single time. Turning to this clone: Its antigen is as yet unknown.

Here the sequenced sample was PBMCs, taken 26 days after transplant. The source is a human patient who received an intestinal transplant, so some T cells may come from the graft donor. The V and J genes are TRBV4-1 and TRBJ1-2, with 8 positions matching TRBD1. CDR3 residues: CASSPLLTDREDGYTF. The CDR3 nucleotides read TGCGCCAGCAGCCCCCTTTTAACGGACAGGGAAGATGGCTACACCTTC.